This entry is about one T cell receptor (beta chain). Its antigen is unknown. The length of the CDR3 is 15 residues. V was clipped by 4 bases and J by 0 bases; unmatched bases: 2. From germline, CDR1 is SEHNR and CDR2 FQNEAQ (reference sequence). The sample belongs to a study of beta chain features in type 1 diabetes. Study at large: There were 90 million to 110 million sorted cells examined across all samples.

General observations from the study: Researchers caution that PCR might favor shorter templates, equally among patients and controls. The study found that naive, central memory and Treg TCRB repertoires appeared more similar in patients than in healthy donors.

Since all of the isolated RNA was reverse transcribed, expressed TCRB transcripts were what got sequenced. Reads from naive, central memory and regulatory T cell samples averaged roughly 3.6 million. Produced via immunoSEQ multiplex PCR; TCRdb's table is partial and in-frame only. The sample lists approximately 470,000 clones, around 28% seen once, with 0.05% to 0.07% in the top ten. The clonotype originates from a man in his late teens or twenties in good health. The chain uses TRBV7-9 and TRBJ2-1; TRBD2 aligns across 8 bases. Sequenced input: naive CD4+ T cells from blood. CDR3 sequence reads: CASSWSGSSYNEQFF. As DNA, the CDR3 is TGTGCCAGCAGCTGGAGCGGGAGCTCCTACAATGAGCAGTTCTTC.